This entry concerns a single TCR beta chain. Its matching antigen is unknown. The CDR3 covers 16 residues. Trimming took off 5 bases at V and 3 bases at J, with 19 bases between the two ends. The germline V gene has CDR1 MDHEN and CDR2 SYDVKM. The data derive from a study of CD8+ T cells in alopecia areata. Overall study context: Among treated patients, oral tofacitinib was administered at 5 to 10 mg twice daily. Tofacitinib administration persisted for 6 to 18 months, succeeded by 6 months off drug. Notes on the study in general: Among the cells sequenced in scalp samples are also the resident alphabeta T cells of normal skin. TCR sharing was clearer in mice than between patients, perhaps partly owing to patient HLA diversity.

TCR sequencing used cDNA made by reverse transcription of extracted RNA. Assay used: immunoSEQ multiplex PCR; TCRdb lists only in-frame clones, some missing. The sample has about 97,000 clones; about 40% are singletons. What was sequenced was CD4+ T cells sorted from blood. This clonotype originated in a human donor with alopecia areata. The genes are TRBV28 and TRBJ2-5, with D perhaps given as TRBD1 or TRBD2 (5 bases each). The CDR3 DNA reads TGTGCCAGCAGTATCCGACCGGGACGGAGAAAAGAGACCCAGTACTTC. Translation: CASSIRPGRRKETQYF.